This passage covers 27 T cell receptor beta chains from one sample sequenced in a study of CDR3 diversity in severe acne. TCRdb redid the calling of the PCR reads with MiXCR, one entry per CDR3 protein. The sample includes roughly 100,000 distinct CDR3 sequences, 51% of them seen just once. The sample comprised blood. These receptors were collected from a male donor with acne.

On this clonotype itself: This may stem from a read error, because a much larger clone lies one nucleotide away. V is TRBV6-5 and J is TRBJ2-3, with 8 bases that match TRBD1. This CDR3 is 15 amino acids long. Germline CDR1 reads MNHEY; CDR2 reads SVGAGI. The CDR3 DNA reads as TGTGCCAGCACCGCGACAGGGGCTACCACAGGTACGCAGTATTTT. Translated, it gives CASTATGATTGTQYF.

The V gene is TRBV7-9, the J gene TRBJ2-2; no reliable D call. V lost 7 bases to trimming and J lost 4 bases, with 10 bases between them. The germline CDR1 and CDR2 sequences are SEHNR and FQNEAQ (reference sequence). This CDR3 is built from 13 residues. The CDR3 reads CASIGSATGELFF. The CDR3 nucleotides read TGTGCCAGCATCGGTTCAGCCACCGGGGAGCTGTTTTTT.

This clonotype was counted only a few times. This chain links TRBV29-1 with TRBJ1-2, with a weak D call TRBD1 (5 bases). CDR1 is SQVTM, CDR2 ANQGSEA, per germline. The germline V and J ends were trimmed by 4 bases and 4 bases, with 13 bases remaining between them. This CDR3 contains 13 residues. The CDR3 DNA reads TGCAGCGTTGTTGGGGGAGCAAGCTATGGCTACACCTTC. Translated: CSVVGGASYGYTF.

The rearrangement links TRBV7-9 to TRBJ2-1; D is tentatively TRBD1 or TRBD2 (6 bases each). This CDR3 spans 19 amino acids. Germline V gene data show CDR1 as SEHNR and CDR2 as FQNEAQ (reference sequence). V lost 4 bases to trimming and J lost 9 bases, with 31 bases between them. Here the CDR3 DNA reads TGTGCCAGCAGCTCCCGTCGGGGGCAGGCCGGTAGTAGGGACACTGAGCAGTTCTTC. Its translation is CASSSRRGQAGSRDTEQFF.

This clonotype was seen once. The rearrangement joins TRBV20-1 to TRBJ1-2, with no clear D. Trimming shortened V by 1 base and J by 0 bases, and 9 bases separated the two germline ends. The CDR3 has 14 amino acids. Germline-derived CDR1 and CDR2 are DFQATT and SNEGSKA (reference sequence). CDR3 nucleotides: TGCAGTGCTAGAGTGGGCAGGACTAACTATGGCTACACCTTC. As protein: CSARVGRTNYGYTF.

V is TRBV6-5 and J is TRBJ2-5; possibly TRBD1 for D (5 bases). CDR1 is MNHEY and CDR2 is SVGAGI in the germline V gene. The V gene lost 8 bases and the J gene lost 4 bases, with 14 bases spanning the gap. This CDR3 is built from 13 residues. In DNA, the CDR3 is TGTGCCAGCGCTAGGGGTAGAGTAGAGACCCAGTACTTC. Its translation is CASARGRVETQYF.

This clonotype is judged medium-sized. J is TRBJ1-1 and V is TRBV29-1, with D possibly matching TRBD1 (5 bases). Trimming pared 2 bases from V and 4 bases from J, leaving 11 bases between. Germline V gives CDR1 SQVTM, CDR2 ANQGSEA. The length of the CDR3 is 13 residues. The CDR3 region is CSVESGRRTEAFF. Written as DNA, the CDR3 is TGCAGCGTTGAATCAGGGCGCCGCACTGAAGCTTTCTTT.

Ten or more counts support this clonotype. The V call is TRBV7-6, the J call TRBJ1-1; TRBD1 might be the D (5 bases). Trimming took off 1 base at V and 3 bases at J, with 6 bases between the two ends. This CDR3 has 13 residues. Germline V gives CDR1 SGHVS, CDR2 FNYEAQ. The CDR3 sequence: CASSLGQYTEAFF. CDR3 DNA sequence: TGTGCCAGCAGCTTAGGACAGTACACTGAAGCTTTCTTT.

On this clonotype: This may be a read error: a much more frequent sequence differs by one nucleotide. The conserved closing phenylalanine or tryptophan is absent in this CDR3, likely reflecting a read error. The CDR3 spells CASSDTRGRARNEQFL. The CDR3 region has the DNA TGTGCCAGCAGTGACACGCGCGGGAGGGCCAGGAATGAGCAGTTCCTC. This chain uses TRBV2 with TRBJ2-1; TRBD2 aligns across 9 bases. Germline CDR1 SNHLY, CDR2 FYNNEI. This CDR3 contains 16 residues. Germline trimming cut 3 bases from V and 7 bases from J; bases unmatched to any gene: 10.

This clonotype was observed a handful of times. The chain has TRBV19 and TRBJ1-1; possibly TRBD1 for D (5 bases). The CDR3 spans 14 residues. V shed 0 bases and J shed 4 bases, with 9 bases lying between them. Germline V gene lookup returns CDR1 LNHDA and CDR2 SQIVND (reference sequence). CDR3 loop: CASSIDLGGTEAFF. CDR3 sequence (DNA): TGTGCCAGTAGTATAGATCTGGGGGGCACTGAAGCTTTCTTT.

Remarks on this clonotype: A much larger clone sits a single nucleotide away, making a read error possible. J is TRBJ1-1 and V is TRBV7-9; no firm D call. The ends were cut back, 5 bases at V and 7 bases at J, with 20 bases in the middle. This CDR3 has 15 amino acids. In germline, CDR1 is SEHNR, CDR2 FQNEAQ (reference sequence). The CDR3 sequence: CASSAITSGSFEAFF. CDR3 in DNA: TGTGCCAGCAGCGCAATCACCTCGGGGTCTTTTGAAGCTTTCTTT.

This clonotype was counted between two and nine times. V usage is TRBV2 and J usage is TRBJ2-7, with 8 bases matching TRBD2. Germline CDR1 and CDR2: SNHLY and FYNNEI. The CDR3 extends over 16 amino acids. V trimming: 6 bases; J trimming: 7 bases; junction bases outside the gene matches: 17. The DNA of the CDR3 is TGTGCCAGCAGACCCGGGGGGGGGGCGGGAGTACGGGAGCAGTACTTC. As protein: CASRPGGGAGVREQYF.

The CDR3 is CASSQDRQGGGYTF. The CDR3 region has the DNA TGTGCCAGCAGCCAAGATAGGCAGGGAGGCGGCTACACCTTC. This chain uses TRBV7-3 with TRBJ1-2; TRBD1 might be the D (5 bases). This CDR3 comprises 14 residues. The germline V and J ends were trimmed by 5 bases and 8 bases, with 18 bases remaining between them. Germline V gene lookup returns CDR1 SGHTA and CDR2 FQGTGA. Complete variable domain (other parts from reference TRBV7-3 and TRBJ1-2): GAGVSQTPSNKVTEKGKYVELRCDPISGHTALYWYRQSLGQGPEFLIYFQGTGAADDSGLPNDRFFAVRPEGSVSTLKIQRTERGDSAVYLCASSQDRQGGGYTFGSGTRLTVV.

Many counts were recorded for this clonotype. This chain uses TRBV24-1 with TRBJ2-2, with 10 bases fitting TRBD1. The length of the CDR3 is 16 residues. CDR1 KGHDR and CDR2 SFDVKD come from the germline V gene. After removal of 3 bases from V and 4 bases from J, the junction contained 4 bases not matched to a gene. The CDR3 DNA is TGTGCCACCAGTGATACAGGGACAGGGGCCACCGGGGAGCTGTTTTTT. This translates into CATSDTGTGATGELFF.

The chain uses TRBV24-1 and TRBJ1-5; TRBD1 might be the D (6 bases). The CDR3 is 13 residues long. Trimming cost V 3 bases and J 6 bases, with 8 bases left between them. Germline CDR1 KGHDR, CDR2 SFDVKD. As DNA, the CDR3 is TGTGCCACCAGTGATAGCAGGGGTCAGCCCCAGCATTTT. This encodes CATSDSRGQPQHF.

This clonotype was observed at least ten times. This chain uses TRBV7-9 with TRBJ1-4, with no clear D. The V end was cut by 1 base, the J end by 8 bases, with 8 bases between. The germline V gene encodes CDR1 SEHNR and CDR2 FQNEAQ (reference sequence). This CDR3 region has 13 residues. CDR3: CASSLVGGEKLFF. Here the CDR3 DNA reads TGTGCCAGCAGCTTAGTTGGCGGCGAAAAACTGTTTTTT. Combining the CDR3 with reference TRBV7-9 and TRBJ1-4 gives the whole variable domain DTGVSQNPRHKITKRGQNVTFRCDPISEHNRLYWYRQTLGQGPEFLTYFQNEAQLEKSRLLSDRFSAERPKGSFSTLEIQRTEQGDSAMYLCASSLVGGEKLFFGSGTQLSVL.

The J gene is TRBJ2-5, the V gene TRBV6-2 or TRBV6-3; 11 nucleotides align to TRBD2. Germline-derived CDR1 and CDR2 are MNHEY and SVGEGT. Trimming removed 0 bases from V and 4 bases from J; junction bases left unmatched: 1. This CDR3 spans 15 amino acids. The CDR3 DNA sequence: TGTGCCAGCAGTTACTCCGGACTAGCGGGAGAGACCCAGTACTTC. Residues: CASSYSGLAGETQYF.

The V and J genes are TRBV9 and TRBJ1-1; TRBD1 aligns across 7 bases. With V trimmed by 4 bases and J by 4 bases, 7 bases remained unmatched. CDR3 length equals 14 residues. Germline V gene data show CDR1 as SGDLS and CDR2 as YYNGEE. CDR3 nucleotide sequence: TGTGCCAGCAGCTTGTACAGGGGTGGCACTGAAGCTTTCTTT. Translated: CASSLYRGGTEAFF.

Sample share makes this clonotype medium-sized. The gene calls are TRBV4-3 and TRBJ2-7; no clear D gene. From germline, CDR1 is LGHNA and CDR2 YSLEER. Trimming stripped 0 bases from V and 2 bases from J, with 8 bases between. This CDR3 comprises 14 residues. In DNA, the CDR3 is TGCGCCAGCAGCCAAGAATATAGCACCTACGAGCAGTACTTC. Its protein product is CASSQEYSTYEQYF.

This clonotype was seen a single time. This chain links TRBV9 with TRBJ1-6; D is ambiguous. V lost 4 bases, J lost 10 bases, and 15 bases lay in between. CDR3 length: 14 amino acids. Germline CDR1 is SGDLS and CDR2 is YYNGEE. The CDR3: CASSSSSGVSPLHF. In nucleotides, the CDR3 is TGTGCCAGCAGCTCATCCTCCGGGGTCTCACCCCTCCACTTT.

This clonotype was seen many times. This chain connects TRBV29-1 to TRBJ1-1; D might be TRBD1 (5 bases). The germline V gene encodes CDR1 SQVTM and CDR2 ANQGSEA. The CDR3 is 12 residues long. V was pared by 6 bases and J by 1 base, with 9 bases between. Here the CDR3 DNA reads TGCAGCGTGGACCAGGGGAACACTGAAGCTTTCTTT. Protein sequence: CSVDQGNTEAFF.

J is TRBJ2-5 and V is TRBV14, with 9 bases that match TRBD1. J lost 6 bases, V lost 5 bases, and 1 base had no gene match. Looked up from germline, CDR1 is SGHDN and CDR2 is FVKESK. The CDR3 covers 12 residues. Here the CDR3 DNA reads TGTGCCAGCAGCGACAGGGGGAAGACCCAGTACTTC. This translates into CASSDRGKTQYF.

This rearrangement joins TRBV20-1 to TRBJ2-5; TRBD1 agrees at 8 bases. This CDR3 is 14 amino acids long. Trimming removed 6 bases from V and 7 bases from J; junction bases left unmatched: 13. Germline V lookup: CDR1 DFQATT, CDR2 SNEGSKA (reference sequence). The CDR3 loop is CSAELSGQASTQYF. Written as DNA, the CDR3 is TGCAGTGCCGAACTATCGGGACAGGCTTCGACCCAGTACTTC.

This clonotype appeared a few times. The rearrangement links TRBV7-6 to TRBJ2-5, with 9 positions matching TRBD2. Germline V gene lookup returns CDR1 SGHVS and CDR2 FNYEAQ. After removal of 5 bases from V and 1 base from J, the junction contained 2 bases not matched to a gene. The CDR3 contains 14 residues. The CDR3 DNA sequence: TGTGCCAGCAGCCGACTAGCGGTCCAAGAGACCCAGTACTTC. It is translated as CASSRLAVQETQYF.

This clonotype was seen repeatedly, ten times or more. The chain links TRBV9 to TRBJ1-4; TRBD1 aligns across 8 bases. After removal of 0 bases from V and 8 bases from J, the junction contained 3 bases not matched to a gene. Germline CDR1 SGDLS, CDR2 YYNGEE. The CDR3 contains 14 residues. The CDR3, as DNA: TGTGCCAGCAGCGTAGGGACAGGGCAGGAAAAACTGTTTTTT. This translates into CASSVGTGQEKLFF.

The sample holds one count of this clonotype. The rearrangement links TRBV6-1 to TRBJ2-7, with D unresolved. The germline V gene has CDR1 MNHNS and CDR2 SASEGT. Trimming took 3 bases from V and 6 from J, leaving 9 bases between them. CDR3 length: 12 amino acids. The CDR3 DNA follows: TGTGCCAGCAGTGATCTGGCGCTCGAGCAGTACTTC. The encoded protein is CASSDLALEQYF.

This clonotype was seen more than once but under ten times. The chain joins TRBV20-1 to TRBJ2-7; 9 nucleotides line up with TRBD2. Germline V gene data show CDR1 as DFQATT and CDR2 as SNEGSKA (reference sequence). CDR3 length: 15 amino acids. The J segment lost 6 bases and the V segment lost 1 base, leaving 10 bases of the junction unmatched. In DNA form, the CDR3 reads TGCAGTGCTAGAGGACCTAGCGGGATCCGCTCCGAGCAGTACTTC. Translated: CSARGPSGIRSEQYF.